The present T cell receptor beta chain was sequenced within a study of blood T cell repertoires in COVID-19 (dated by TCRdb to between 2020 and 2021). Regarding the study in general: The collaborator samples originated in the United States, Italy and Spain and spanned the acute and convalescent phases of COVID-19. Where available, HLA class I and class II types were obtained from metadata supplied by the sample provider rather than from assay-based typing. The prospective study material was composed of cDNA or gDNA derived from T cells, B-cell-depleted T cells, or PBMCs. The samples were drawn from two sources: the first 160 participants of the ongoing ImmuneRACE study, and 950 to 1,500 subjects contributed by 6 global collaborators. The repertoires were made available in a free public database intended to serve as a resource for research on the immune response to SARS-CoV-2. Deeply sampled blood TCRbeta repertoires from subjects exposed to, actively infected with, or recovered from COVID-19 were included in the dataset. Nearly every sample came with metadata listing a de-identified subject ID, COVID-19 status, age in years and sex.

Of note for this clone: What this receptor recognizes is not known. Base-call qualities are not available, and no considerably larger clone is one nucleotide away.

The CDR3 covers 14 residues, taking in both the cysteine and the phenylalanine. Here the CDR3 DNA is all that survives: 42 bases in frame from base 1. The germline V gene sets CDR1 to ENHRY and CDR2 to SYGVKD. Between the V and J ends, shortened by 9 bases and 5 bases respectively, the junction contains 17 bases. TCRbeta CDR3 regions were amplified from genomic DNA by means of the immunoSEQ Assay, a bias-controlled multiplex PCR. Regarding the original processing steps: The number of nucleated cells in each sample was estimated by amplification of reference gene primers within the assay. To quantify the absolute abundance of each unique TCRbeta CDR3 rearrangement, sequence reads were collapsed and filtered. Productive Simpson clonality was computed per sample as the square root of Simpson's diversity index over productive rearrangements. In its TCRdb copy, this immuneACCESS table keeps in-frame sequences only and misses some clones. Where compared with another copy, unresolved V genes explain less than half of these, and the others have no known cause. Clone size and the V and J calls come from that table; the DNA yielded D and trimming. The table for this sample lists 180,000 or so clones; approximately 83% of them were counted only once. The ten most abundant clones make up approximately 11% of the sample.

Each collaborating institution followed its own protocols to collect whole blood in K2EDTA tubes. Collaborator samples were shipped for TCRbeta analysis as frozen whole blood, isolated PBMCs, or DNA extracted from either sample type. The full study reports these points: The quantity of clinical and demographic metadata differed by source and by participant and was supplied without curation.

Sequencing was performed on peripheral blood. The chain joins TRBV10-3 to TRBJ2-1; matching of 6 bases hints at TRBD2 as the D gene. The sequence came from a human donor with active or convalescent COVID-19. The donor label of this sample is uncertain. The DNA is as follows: TGTGCCATGTCGTGGAGCGGAGGGAACAATGAGCAGTTCTTC. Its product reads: CAMSWSGGNNEQFF.